This T cell receptor (beta chain) was sequenced during a study of cytomegalovirus exposure and HLA in healthy donors. The PCR ran on 60 Vbeta and 13 Jbeta primers. TCRdb's table, derived via immunoSEQ multiplex PCR, lists solely in-frame clones and lacks some. Of over 150,000 clones listed, approximately 80% are singletons. CDR3 length: 13 amino acids. The V and J ends lost 6 bases and 6 bases, in that order; junction bases with no gene match: 7. Germline CDR1 reads MDHEN; CDR2 reads SYDVKM. The source of this sequence is a man younger than 35 in good health and CMV-seronegative. V is TRBV28 and J is TRBJ2-7; 8 nucleotides agree with TRBD1. Sequenced sample: PBMCs. CDR3 nucleotide sequence: TGTGCCAGCAGCCTGACAGGGGTTGGCGAGCAGTACTTC. Translated, it gives CASSLTGVGEQYF.